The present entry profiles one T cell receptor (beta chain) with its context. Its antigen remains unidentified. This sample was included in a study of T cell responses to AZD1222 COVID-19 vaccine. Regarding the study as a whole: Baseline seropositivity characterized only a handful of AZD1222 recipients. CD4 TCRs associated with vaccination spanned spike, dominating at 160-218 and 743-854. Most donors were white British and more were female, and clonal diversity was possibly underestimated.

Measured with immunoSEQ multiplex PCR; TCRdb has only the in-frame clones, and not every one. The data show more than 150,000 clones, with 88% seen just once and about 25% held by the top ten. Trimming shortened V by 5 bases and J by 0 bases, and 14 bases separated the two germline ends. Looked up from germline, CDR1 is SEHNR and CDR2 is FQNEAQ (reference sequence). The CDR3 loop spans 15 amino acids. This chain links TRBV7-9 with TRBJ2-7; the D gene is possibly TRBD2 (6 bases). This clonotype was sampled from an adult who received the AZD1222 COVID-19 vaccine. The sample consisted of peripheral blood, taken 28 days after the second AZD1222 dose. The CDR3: CASSPAGTLSYEQYF. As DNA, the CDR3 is TGTGCCAGCAGCCCCGCGGGGACCCTCTCCTACGAGCAGTACTTC. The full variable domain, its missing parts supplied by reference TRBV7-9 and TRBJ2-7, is DTGVSQNPRHKITKRGQNVTFRCDPISEHNRLYWYRQTLGQGPEFLTYFQNEAQLEKSRLLSDRFSAERPKGSFSTLEIQRTEQGDSAMYLCASSPAGTLSYEQYFGPGTRLTVT.